This T cell receptor beta chain was captured in a study of T-cell memory formation after mild COVID-19. Study-level points and caveats: SARS-CoV-2 specificity of second-wave clones peaking day 37 was unconfirmed.

Ten or more counts support this clonotype. As yet, its antigen is unknown. The CDR3 extends over 13 amino acids. Germline V gene lookup returns CDR1 DFQATT and CDR2 SNEGSKA (reference sequence). Each CDR3 protein is one row after TCRdb ran MiXCR on the 5' RACE reads. Among roughly 110,000 distinct CDR3 sequences listed, around 12% were seen once. The sequence came from an adult woman who had mild COVID-19 (a few samples of this study predate the infection). Cell type and time point are not known. Sequences were obtained from PBMCs or a T cell subset sorted from them (not recorded which). The chain uses TRBV20-1 and TRBJ2-1; 8 bases match TRBD2. The CDR3 coding sequence is TGCAGCCTTCTAGCGGGCGAGTACAATGAGCAGTTCTTC. It codes for CSLLAGEYNEQFF.